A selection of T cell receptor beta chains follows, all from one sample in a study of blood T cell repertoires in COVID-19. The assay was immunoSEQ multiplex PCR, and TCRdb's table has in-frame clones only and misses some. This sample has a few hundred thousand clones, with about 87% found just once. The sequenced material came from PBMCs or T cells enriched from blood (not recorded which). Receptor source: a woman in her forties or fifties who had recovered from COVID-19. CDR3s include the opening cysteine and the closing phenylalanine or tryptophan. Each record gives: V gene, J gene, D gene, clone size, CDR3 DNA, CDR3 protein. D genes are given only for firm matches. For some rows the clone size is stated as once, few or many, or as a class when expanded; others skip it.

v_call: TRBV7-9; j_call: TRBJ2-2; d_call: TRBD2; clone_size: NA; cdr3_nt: TGTGCCAGCAGCTTTCAGCGAGCGGGAGTTGAGCTGTTTTTT; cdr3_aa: CASSFQRAGVELFF
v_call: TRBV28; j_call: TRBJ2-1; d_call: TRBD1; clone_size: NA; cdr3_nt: TGTGCCAGCAGTTTCTCAGGGGGCTACAATGAGCAGTTCTTC; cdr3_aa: CASSFSGGYNEQFF
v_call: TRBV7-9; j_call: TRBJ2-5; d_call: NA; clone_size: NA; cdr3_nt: TGTGCCAGCAGCGGACGGGGGACCCAGTACTTC; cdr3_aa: CASSGRGTQYF
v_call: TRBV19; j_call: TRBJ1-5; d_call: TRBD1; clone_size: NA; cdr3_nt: TGTGCCAGTACTGAAGGACAGGGCTATAGCAATCAGCCCCAGCATTTT; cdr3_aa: CASTEGQGYSNQPQHF
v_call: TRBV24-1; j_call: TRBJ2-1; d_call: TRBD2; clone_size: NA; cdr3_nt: TGTGCCACCAGCGGTACTAGCGGGAGAAGCGATGAGCAGTTCTTC; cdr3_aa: CATSGTSGRSDEQFF
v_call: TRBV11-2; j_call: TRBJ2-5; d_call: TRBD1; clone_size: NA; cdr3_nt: TGTGCCAGCAGCTTCATCACCGGGACAGGGGTAGGGAAGACCCAGTACTTC; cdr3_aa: CASSFITGTGVGKTQYF
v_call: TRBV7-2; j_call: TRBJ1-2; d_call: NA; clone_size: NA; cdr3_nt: TGTGCCAGCAGCTTAGGGGGCGATTTGGGAACCTATGGCTACACCTTC; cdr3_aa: CASSLGGDLGTYGYTF
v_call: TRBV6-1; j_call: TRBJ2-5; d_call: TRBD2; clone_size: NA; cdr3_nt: TGTGCCAGCAGTTCCACCCTAGCGGTCCAAGAGACCCAGTACTTC; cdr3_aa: CASSSTLAVQETQYF
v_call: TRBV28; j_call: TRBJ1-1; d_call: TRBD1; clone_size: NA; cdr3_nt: TGTGCCAGCAGTCCTCCGGACAGGTCGAACACTGAAGCTTTCTTT; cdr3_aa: CASSPPDRSNTEAFF
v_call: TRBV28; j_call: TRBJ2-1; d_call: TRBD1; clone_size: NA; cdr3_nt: TGTGCCAGCAGTGGCCACGGGACAGGAGGGTACAATGAGCAGTTCTTC; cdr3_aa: CASSGHGTGGYNEQFF
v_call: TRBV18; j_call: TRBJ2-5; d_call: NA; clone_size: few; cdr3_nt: TGTGCCAGCTCACCAAGTGCCCCAAGCATCCAAGAGACCCAGTACTTC; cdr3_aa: CASSPSAPSIQETQYF
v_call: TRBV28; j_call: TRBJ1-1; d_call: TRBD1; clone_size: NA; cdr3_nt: TGTGCCAGCAGCACAGACAGGGTTGGTACTGAAGCTTTCTTT; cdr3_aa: CASSTDRVGTEAFF
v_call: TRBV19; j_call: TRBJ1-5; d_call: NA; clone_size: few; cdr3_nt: TGTGCCAGTAGTAAAGGACAGCAAAATAGCAATCAGCCCCAGCATTTT; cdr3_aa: CASSKGQQNSNQPQHF
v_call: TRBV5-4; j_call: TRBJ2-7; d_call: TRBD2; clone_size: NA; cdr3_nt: TGTGCCAGCAGGTTCGGGACTAGCGGCTCCTACGAGCAGTACTTC; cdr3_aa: CASRFGTSGSYEQYF
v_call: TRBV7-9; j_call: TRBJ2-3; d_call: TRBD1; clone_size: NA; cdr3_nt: TGTGCCAGCAGCTATGGGACAGGGGGCTGGTCGCAGTATTTT; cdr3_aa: CASSYGTGGWSQYF
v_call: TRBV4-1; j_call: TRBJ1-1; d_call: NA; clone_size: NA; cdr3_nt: TGCGCCAGCAGCCAAGAGGGACTGCCGGGGGACACTGAAGCTTTCTTT; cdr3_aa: CASSQEGLPGDTEAFF
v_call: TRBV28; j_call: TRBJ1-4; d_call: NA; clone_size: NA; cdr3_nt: TGTGCCAGCACCATCGGGGGGGCAACTAATGAAAAACTGTTTTTT; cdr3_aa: CASTIGGATNEKLFF
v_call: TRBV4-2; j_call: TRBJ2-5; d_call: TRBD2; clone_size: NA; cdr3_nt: TGTGCCAGCAGCCAAGACCTGGGAGGGATCCAAGAGACCCAGTACTTC; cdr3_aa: CASSQDLGGIQETQYF
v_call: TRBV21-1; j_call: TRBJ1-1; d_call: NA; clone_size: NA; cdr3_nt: TGTGCCAGCAGCATCTGCTCGATTCGGGGGGTCGTTCGGTCCGGTCACACTGAAGCTTTCTTT; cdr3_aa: CASSICSIRGVVRSGHTEAFF
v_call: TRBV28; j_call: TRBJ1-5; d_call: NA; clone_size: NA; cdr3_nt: TGTGCCAGCAGGAGGGATGCCAATCAGCCCCAGCATTTT; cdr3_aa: CASRRDANQPQHF
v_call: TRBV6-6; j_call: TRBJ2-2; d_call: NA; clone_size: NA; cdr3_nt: TGTGCCAGCAGTTATACCCCCGTTAAGAGCACCGGGGAGCTGTTTTTT; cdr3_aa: CASSYTPVKSTGELFF
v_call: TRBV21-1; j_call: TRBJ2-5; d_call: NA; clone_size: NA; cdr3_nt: TGTGCCAGCAGCAACCAGGGGGTAGAGAGGGGGCTGTACCAAGAGACCCAGTACTTC; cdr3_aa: CASSNQGVERGLYQETQYF
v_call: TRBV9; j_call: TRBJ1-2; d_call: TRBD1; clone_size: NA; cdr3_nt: TGTGCCAGCAGCGGGGGATCATTAACAGGGGGCAGCGGCTATGGCTACACCTTC; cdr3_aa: CASSGGSLTGGSGYGYTF
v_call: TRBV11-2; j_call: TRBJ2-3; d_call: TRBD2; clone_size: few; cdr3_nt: TGTGCCAGCAGCTTTTTAACTAGCGGGAGTCGCAGCACAGATACGCAGTATTTT; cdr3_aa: CASSFLTSGSRSTDTQYF
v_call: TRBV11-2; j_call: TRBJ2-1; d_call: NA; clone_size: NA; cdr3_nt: TGTGCCAGCAGCTTAGATTCCTGGCAGATCCCCAATGAGCAGTTCTTC; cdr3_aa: CASSLDSWQIPNEQFF
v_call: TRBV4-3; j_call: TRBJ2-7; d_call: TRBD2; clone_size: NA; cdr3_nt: TGCGCCAGCAGCCAAGATTCTTCTCGGCTAGCGGGGAGCTCCTACGAGCAGTACTTC; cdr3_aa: CASSQDSSRLAGSSYEQYF
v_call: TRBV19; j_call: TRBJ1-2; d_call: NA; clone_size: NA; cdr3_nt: TGTGCCAGTAGCAACCAGGAAGTTCTTGGCTACACCTTC; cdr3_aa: CASSNQEVLGYTF
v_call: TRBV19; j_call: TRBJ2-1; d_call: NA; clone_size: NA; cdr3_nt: TGTGCCAGTAGTCCGCAGGCTAGCGAGTACAATGAGCAGTTCTTC; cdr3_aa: CASSPQASEYNEQFF
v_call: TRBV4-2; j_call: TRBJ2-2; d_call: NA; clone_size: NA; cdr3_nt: TGTGCCAGCAGCCAAGGAAGGAGCGGAGTGGGAACCGGGGAGCTGTTTTTT; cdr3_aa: CASSQGRSGVGTGELFF